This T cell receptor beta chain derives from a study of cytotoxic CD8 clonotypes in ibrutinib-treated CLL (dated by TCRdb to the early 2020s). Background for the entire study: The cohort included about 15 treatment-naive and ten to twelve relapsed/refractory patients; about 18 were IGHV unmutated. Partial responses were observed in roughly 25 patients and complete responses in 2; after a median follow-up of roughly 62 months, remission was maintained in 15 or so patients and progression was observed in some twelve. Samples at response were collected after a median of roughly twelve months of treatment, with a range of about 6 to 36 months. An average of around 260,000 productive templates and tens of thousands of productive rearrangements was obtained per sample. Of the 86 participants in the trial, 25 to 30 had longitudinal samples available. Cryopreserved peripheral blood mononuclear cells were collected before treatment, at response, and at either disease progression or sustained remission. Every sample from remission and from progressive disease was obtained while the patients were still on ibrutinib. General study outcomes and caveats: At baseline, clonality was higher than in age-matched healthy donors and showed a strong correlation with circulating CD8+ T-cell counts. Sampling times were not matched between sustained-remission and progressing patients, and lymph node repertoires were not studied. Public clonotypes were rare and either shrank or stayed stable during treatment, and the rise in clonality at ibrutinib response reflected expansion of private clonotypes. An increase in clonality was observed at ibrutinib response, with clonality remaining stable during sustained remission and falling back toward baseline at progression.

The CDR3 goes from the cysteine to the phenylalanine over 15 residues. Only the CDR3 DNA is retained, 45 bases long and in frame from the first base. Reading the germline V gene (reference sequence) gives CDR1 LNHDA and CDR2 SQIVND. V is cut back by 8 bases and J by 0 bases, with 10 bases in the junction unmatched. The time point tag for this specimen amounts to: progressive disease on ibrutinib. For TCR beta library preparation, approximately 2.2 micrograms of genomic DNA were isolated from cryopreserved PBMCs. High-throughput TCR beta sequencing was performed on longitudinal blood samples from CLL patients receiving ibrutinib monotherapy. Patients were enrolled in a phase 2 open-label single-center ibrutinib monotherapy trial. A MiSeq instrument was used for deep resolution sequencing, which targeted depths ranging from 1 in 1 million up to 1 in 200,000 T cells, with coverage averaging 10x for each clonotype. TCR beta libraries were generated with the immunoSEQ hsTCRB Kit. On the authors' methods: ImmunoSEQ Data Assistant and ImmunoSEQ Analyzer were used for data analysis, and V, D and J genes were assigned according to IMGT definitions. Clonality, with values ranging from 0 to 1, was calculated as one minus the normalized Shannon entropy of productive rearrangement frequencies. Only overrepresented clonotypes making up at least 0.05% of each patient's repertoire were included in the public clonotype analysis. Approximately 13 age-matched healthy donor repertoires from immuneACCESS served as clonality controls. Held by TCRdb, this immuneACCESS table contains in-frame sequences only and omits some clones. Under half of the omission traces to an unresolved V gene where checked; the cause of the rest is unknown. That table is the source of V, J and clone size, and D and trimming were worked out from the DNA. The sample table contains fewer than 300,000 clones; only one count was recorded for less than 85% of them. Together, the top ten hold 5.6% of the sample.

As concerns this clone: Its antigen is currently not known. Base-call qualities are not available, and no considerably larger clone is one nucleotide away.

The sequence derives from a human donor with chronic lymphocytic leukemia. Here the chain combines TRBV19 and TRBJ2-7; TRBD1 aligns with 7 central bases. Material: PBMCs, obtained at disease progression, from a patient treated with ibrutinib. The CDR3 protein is CASSGQAKSSYEQYF. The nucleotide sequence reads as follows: TGTGCCAGTTCCGGACAGGCTAAGAGCTCCTACGAGCAGTACTTC.